Each of the 19 T cell receptor beta chains below was sequenced from the same sample in a study of spatial heterogeneity in lung cancer. TCRdb reprocessed the 5' RACE reads with MiXCR, giving one entry per CDR3 protein. The sample has 55,000 to 75,000 distinct CDR3 sequences, over 7% seen once. Time point noted: blood at routine non-recurrence follow-up after resection. This material consisted of PBMCs, taken at follow-up. The receptors derive from a female donor with early-stage non-small cell lung cancer.

This clonotype was seen ten or more times. The chain joins TRBV5-1 to TRBJ2-3; 7 bases are shared with TRBD1. Germline assignment: CDR1 SGHRS and CDR2 YFSETQ. CDR3 size: 13 residues. The V gene end was trimmed by 1 base and the J gene end by 4 bases; junction bases not matched to a gene: 0. The CDR3 region is CASSLQGADTQYF. CDR3 sequence (DNA): TGCGCCAGCAGCTTGCAGGGGGCAGATACGCAGTATTTT.

This clonotype was observed many times. The V call is TRBV27, the J call TRBJ1-1; 10 bases align to TRBD1. CDR1 and CDR2 (germline): MNHEY, SMNVEV (reference sequence). The trim removed 2 bases at V and 6 bases at J, leaving 3 bases unmatched. The length of the CDR3 is 14 residues. Here the CDR3 DNA reads TGTGCCAGCAGTTTAGACGGACAGGGGGCTGAAGCTTTCTTT. This encodes CASSLDGQGAEAFF.

This clonotype was detected ten times or more. This chain joins TRBV28 and TRBJ2-3, with TRBD2 matching over 11 bases. V shed 6 bases and J 4 bases; nucleotides not matched to a gene: 9. CDR1 and CDR2 from the germline V gene are MDHEN and SYDVKM. The CDR3 is 16 amino acids. The DNA of the CDR3 is TGTGCCAGCAGCCTATCCTTAGCGGGAGGGCCAGATACGCAGTATTTT. Protein: CASSLSLAGGPDTQYF.

Only a few counts were recorded for this clonotype. The chain couples TRBV6-2 or TRBV6-3 to TRBJ2-3, with TRBD2 matching 12 bases. The trim removed 6 bases at V and 1 base at J, leaving 8 bases unmatched. The germline CDR1 and CDR2 sequences are MNHEY and SVGEGT. This CDR3 spans 17 amino acids. This CDR3 reads CASRRPLAGGGTDTQYF. The CDR3 DNA is TGTGCCAGCAGACGTCCTCTAGCGGGAGGGGGCACAGATACGCAGTATTTT.

This clonotype was seen at least ten times. The V and J genes are TRBV6-6 and TRBJ2-3, with D tentatively TRBD1 or TRBD2 (5 bases each). This CDR3 contains 14 residues. Germline CDR1 and CDR2: MNHNY and SVGAGI (reference sequence). The V and J ends lost 4 bases and 3 bases respectively, with 11 bases between them. CDR3 nucleotide sequence: TGTGCCAGCAGTTGGGGCGGGCCGACAGATACGCAGTATTTT. Protein product: CASSWGGPTDTQYF.

This clonotype came up a few times. The chain links TRBV2 to TRBJ2-7; tentatively, D is TRBD1 (6 bases). CDR1 and CDR2 (germline): SNHLY, FYNNEI. Trimming pared 6 bases from V and 0 bases from J, leaving 18 bases between. The CDR3 length is 16 residues. The CDR3 DNA reads TGTGCCAGCAGCCCGATCAGGGACATCTTCTCCTACGAGCAGTACTTC. Translation gives CASSPIRDIFSYEQYF.

This clonotype was picked up a small number of times. This chain links TRBV7-9 with TRBJ2-5; 10 bases match TRBD1. Germline CDR1 is SEHNR and CDR2 is FQNEAQ (reference sequence). V shed 6 bases and J 3 bases; nucleotides not matched to a gene: 4. There are 14 residues in the CDR3. DNA of the CDR3: TGTGCCAGCAGGACCGGGACAGGGGAAGAGACCCAGTACTTC. Amino acid sequence: CASRTGTGEETQYF.

This clonotype was picked up a small number of times. The V and J genes are TRBV6-2 or TRBV6-3 and TRBJ2-6, with D unresolved. The germline V gene encodes CDR1 MNHEY and CDR2 SVGEGT. V shed 1 base and J shed 0 bases, with 10 bases lying between them. The CDR3 consists of 17 residues. DNA of the CDR3: TGTGCCAGCAGTTACTTTTTGCAGCGCTCTGGGGCCAACGTCCTGACTTTC. It encodes CASSYFLQRSGANVLTF.

This clonotype was counted ten times or more. The CDR3 loop is CASTLTGVYTEAFF. The CDR3, as DNA: TGTGCCAGCACCCTGACAGGGGTCTATACTGAAGCTTTCTTT. The gene calls are TRBV3-1 and TRBJ1-1; TRBD1 matches at 8 bases. Unmatched junction bases numbered 9, after V lost 7 bases and J lost 5 bases. The CDR3 is made up of 14 amino acids. From germline, CDR1 is LGHDT and CDR2 YNNKEL (reference sequence).

This clonotype was recorded at least ten times. Written as DNA, the CDR3 is TGTGCCAGCAGTTTACGGGGGGAAACAACAGATACGCAGTATTTT. Amino acids: CASSLRGETTDTQYF. V is TRBV28 and J is TRBJ2-3; 7 nucleotides match TRBD2. Trimming removed 2 bases from V and 3 bases from J; junction bases left unmatched: 5. CDR3 length: 15 residues. Germline CDR1 reads MDHEN; CDR2 reads SYDVKM.

The chain carries TRBV12-3 or TRBV12-4 and TRBJ2-2; 8 nucleotides align to TRBD2. The V and J ends lost 7 bases and 7 bases, in that order; junction bases with no gene match: 8. There are 14 residues in the CDR3. The CDR3 coding sequence is TGTGCCAGCACCCCGGGACTAGAGGGCGGGGAGCTGTTTTTT. This translates into CASTPGLEGGELFF.

This clonotype was seen at least ten times. The chain joins TRBV25-1 to TRBJ2-7; D remains ambiguous. V lost 4 bases, J lost 1 base, and 2 bases lay in between. The CDR3 runs 11 residues. Germline assignment: CDR1 MGHDK and CDR2 SYGVNS. CDR3 in amino acids: CASSVSYEQYF. DNA of the CDR3: TGTGCCAGCAGTGTTTCCTACGAGCAGTACTTC.

The genes are TRBV7-9 and TRBJ2-7, with a weak D call TRBD1 (6 bases). The germline CDR1 and CDR2 sequences are SEHNR and FQNEAQ (reference sequence). With 7 bases removed from V and 3 bases from J, the gap between germline ends came to 16 bases. The CDR3 is made up of 14 amino acids. CDR3 sequence (DNA): TGTGCCAGCAACGTCGGGCAGGGACACTACGAGCAGTACTTC. Translating it yields CASNVGQGHYEQYF.

There are many counts of this clonotype. The rearrangement joins TRBV27 to TRBJ2-6; possible D gene TRBD1, 5 bases. Germline assignment: CDR1 MNHEY and CDR2 SMNVEV (reference sequence). CDR3 length equals 15 residues. V gave up 6 bases and J gave up 0 bases, with 9 bases separating them. In DNA form, the CDR3 reads TGTGCCAGCAGCCAGGGCATCTCTGGGGCCAACGTCCTGACTTTC. This codes for CASSQGISGANVLTF.

This clonotype was detected ten times or more. V gene TRBV25-1 combines with J gene TRBJ1-4; D is unresolved. This CDR3 comprises 12 residues. Germline assignment: CDR1 MGHDK and CDR2 SYGVNS. Trimming took off 2 bases at V and 10 bases at J, with 8 bases between the two ends. The CDR3 here is CASSEGERKLFF. CDR3 bases: TGTGCCAGCAGTGAAGGGGAACGAAAACTGTTTTTT. The whole variable domain, remainder taken from reference TRBV25-1 and TRBJ1-4, is EADIYQTPRYLVIGTGKKITLECSQTMGHDKMYWYQQDPGMELHLIHYSYGVNSTEKGDLSSESTVSRIRTEHFPLTLESARPSHTSQYLCASSEGERKLFFGSGTQLSVL.

The chain carries TRBV4-2 and TRBJ2-2; 7 nucleotides line up with TRBD1. Germline CDR1 LGHNA, CDR2 YNFKEQ. The V segment lost 7 bases and the J segment 8 bases; nucleotides outside the gene matches: 19. CDR3 length equals 17 residues. The CDR3 reads CASNRDGQEPSRGELFF. The CDR3, as DNA: TGTGCCAGCAACCGGGACGGACAGGAACCAAGCAGGGGGGAGCTGTTTTTT.

In its sample, this clonotype was seen many times. The chain joins TRBV14 to TRBJ1-2; D call uncertain. The germline gives CDR1 SGHDN, CDR2 FVKESK. The length of the CDR3 is 12 residues. V was shortened by 6 bases and J by 8 bases, with 13 bases between the two germline ends. As DNA, the CDR3 is TGTGCCAGCAGTCGGGTTAGCGGGGGCTACACCTTC. Translation: CASSRVSGGYTF.

This clonotype was seen many times. The chain recombines TRBV2 with TRBJ2-7; tentative D call: TRBD2 (5 bases). The CDR3 contains 15 residues. The V end lost 6 bases, the J end lost 1 base, and 16 bases lay between the germline ends. The germline gives CDR1 SNHLY, CDR2 FYNNEI. The CDR3 sequence: CASRFTGIQSYEQYF. The CDR3, as DNA: TGTGCCAGCAGATTTACCGGGATTCAATCCTACGAGCAGTACTTC.

The table lists this clonotype with many counts. The V and J genes are TRBV7-6 and TRBJ1-1; tentative D call: TRBD1 (5 bases). V was pared by 4 bases and J by 7 bases, with 7 bases between. Germline V lookup: CDR1 SGHVS, CDR2 FNYEAQ. The CDR3 spans 11 residues. Written as DNA, the CDR3 is TGTGCCAGCAGCTCACAGGTTGAAGCTTTCTTT. As protein: CASSSQVEAFF.